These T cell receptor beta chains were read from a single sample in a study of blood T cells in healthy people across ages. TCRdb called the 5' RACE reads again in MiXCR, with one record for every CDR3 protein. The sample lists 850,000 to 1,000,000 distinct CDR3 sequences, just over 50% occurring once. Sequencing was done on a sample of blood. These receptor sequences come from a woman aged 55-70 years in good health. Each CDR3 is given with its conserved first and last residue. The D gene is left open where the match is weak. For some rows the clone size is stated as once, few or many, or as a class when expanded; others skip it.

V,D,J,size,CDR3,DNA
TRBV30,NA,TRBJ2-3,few,CAWSHKRGVADTQYF,TGTGCCTGGAGTCACAAAAGGGGGGTCGCAGATACGCAGTATTTT
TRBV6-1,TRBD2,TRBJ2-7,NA,CANSDGTSGTYEQYF,TGTGCCAACAGTGATGGGACTAGCGGGACCTACGAGCAGTACTTC
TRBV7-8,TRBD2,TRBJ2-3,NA,CASSPSTSGSPDTQYF,TGTGCCAGCAGCCCGTCGACTAGCGGGAGCCCAGATACGCAGTATTTT
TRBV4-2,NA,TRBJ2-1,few,CASSREDEQFF,TGTGCCAGCAGCCGAGAGGATGAGCAGTTCTTC
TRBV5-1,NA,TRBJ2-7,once,CASSLTWSTGSHYEQYF,TGCGCCAGCAGCTTGACTTGGTCTACAGGGAGCCACTACGAGCAGTACTTC
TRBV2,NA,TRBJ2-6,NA,CASSEAYSGANVLTF,TGTGCCAGCAGTGAGGCGTACTCTGGGGCCAACGTCCTGACTTTC
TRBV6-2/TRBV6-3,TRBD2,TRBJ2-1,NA,CASTNGASGSQDEQFF,TGTGCCAGCACCAACGGTGCTAGCGGGAGTCAGGATGAGCAGTTCTTC
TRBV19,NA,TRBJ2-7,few,CASSIWVSYEQYF,TGTGCCAGTAGTATATGGGTGTCCTACGAGCAGTACTTC
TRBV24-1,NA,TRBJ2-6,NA,CATSDSGVVSGANVLTF,TGTGCCACCAGTGATTCTGGGGTCGTCTCTGGGGCCAACGTCCTGACTTTC
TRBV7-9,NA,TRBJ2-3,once,CASGKGVTDTQYF,TGTGCCAGCGGGAAAGGGGTAACAGATACGCAGTATTTT
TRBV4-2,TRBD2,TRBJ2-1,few,CASSAGLAGVVDEQFF,TGTGCCAGCAGCGCCGGACTAGCGGGAGTGGTGGATGAGCAGTTCTTC
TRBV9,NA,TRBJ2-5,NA,CASSGGHLQYQETQYF,TGTGCCAGCAGTGGGGGACATCTCCAATACCAAGAGACCCAGTACTTC
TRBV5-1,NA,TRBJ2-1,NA,CASKPDLTSMAEQFF,TGCGCCAGCAAACCCGACCTGACTAGTATGGCTGAGCAGTTCTTC
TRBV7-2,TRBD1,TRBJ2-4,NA,CASSPGQGALASKNIQYF,TGTGCCAGCAGCCCGGGACAGGGGGCCTTGGCATCCAAAAACATTCAGTACTTC
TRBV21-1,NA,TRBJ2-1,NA,CASTHRAAIYNEQFF,TGTGCCAGCACGCACCGGGCAGCAATTTACAATGAGCAGTTCTTC
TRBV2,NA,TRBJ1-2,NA,CASSEWGAAGTGGYTF,TGTGCCAGCAGTGAATGGGGGGCAGCTGGAACTGGTGGCTACACCTTC
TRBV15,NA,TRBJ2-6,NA,CATSSSPGANVLTF,TGTGCCACCAGCAGTTCACCTGGGGCCAACGTCCTGACTTTC
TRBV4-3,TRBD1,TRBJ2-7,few,CASSQEIGQGGGEQYF,TGCGCCAGCAGCCAAGAGATTGGACAGGGTGGTGGGGAGCAGTACTTC
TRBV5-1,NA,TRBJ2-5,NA,CASSENPGNYETQYF,TGCGCCAGCAGCGAGAACCCCGGGAACTATGAGACCCAGTACTTC
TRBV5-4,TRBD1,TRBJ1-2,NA,CASSLPDRVYGYTF,TGTGCCAGCAGCTTACCTGACAGGGTCTATGGCTACACCTTC
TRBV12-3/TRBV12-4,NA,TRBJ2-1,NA,CASTSQYMSEQFF,TGTGCCAGCACCTCCCAATATATGAGTGAGCAGTTCTTC
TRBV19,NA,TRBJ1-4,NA,CASSQLGTTEKLFF,TGTGCCAGTAGTCAACTGGGGACGACGGAAAAACTGTTTTTT
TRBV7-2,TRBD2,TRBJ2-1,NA,CASSLGPLAGLSYNEQFF,TGTGCCAGCAGCTTAGGCCCCTTAGCGGGACTCTCCTACAATGAGCAGTTCTTC
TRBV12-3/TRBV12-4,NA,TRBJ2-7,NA,CASSFIGGGNYEQYF,TGTGCCAGCAGTTTTATAGGGGGAGGGAACTACGAGCAGTACTTC
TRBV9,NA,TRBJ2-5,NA,CASSETGFWETQYF,TGTGCCAGCAGCGAAACAGGGTTTTGGGAGACCCAGTACTTC
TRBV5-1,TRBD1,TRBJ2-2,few,CASSLDGTGVSGELFF,TGCGCCAGCAGCTTGGACGGGACAGGGGTTTCCGGGGAGCTGTTTTTT
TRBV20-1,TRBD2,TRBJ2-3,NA,CSARRTSGDTQYF,TGCAGTGCCAGACGGACTAGCGGAGATACGCAGTATTTT
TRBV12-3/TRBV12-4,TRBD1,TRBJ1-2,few,CASSPTGGLTPYGYTF,TGTGCCAGCAGTCCAACAGGGGGGCTCACCCCCTATGGCTACACCTTC
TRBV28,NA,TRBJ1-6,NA,CASSQGLYYNSPLHF,TGTGCCAGCAGCCAAGGACTCTACTATAATTCACCCCTCCACTTT
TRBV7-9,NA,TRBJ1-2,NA,CASSPSGVPYYGYTF,TGTGCCAGCAGCCCCTCCGGGGTACCGTACTATGGCTACACCTTC
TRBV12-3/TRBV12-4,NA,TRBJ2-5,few,CASSLDRVQYF,TGTGCCAGCAGTTTAGACAGGGTCCAGTACTTC
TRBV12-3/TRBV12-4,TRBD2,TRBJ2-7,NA,CASSTRTSGRGDEQYF,TGTGCCAGCAGCACTAGGACTAGCGGGAGAGGTGATGAGCAGTACTTC
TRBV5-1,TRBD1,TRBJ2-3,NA,CASRRDSFTDTQYF,TGCGCCAGCAGAAGGGACAGCTTTACAGATACGCAGTATTTT
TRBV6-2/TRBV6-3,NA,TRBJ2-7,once,CASSYPGREQYF,TGTGCCAGCAGTTACCCGGGACGTGAGCAGTACTTC
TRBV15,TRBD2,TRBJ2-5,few,CATSRGTSGGETQYF,TGTGCCACCAGCAGAGGGACTAGCGGAGGAGAGACCCAGTACTTC
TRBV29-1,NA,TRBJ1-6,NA,CSVRAGLNSPLHF,TGCAGCGTTCGCGCCGGACTTAATTCACCCCTCCACTTT
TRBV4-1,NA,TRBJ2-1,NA,CASSQVRAGPGNEQFF,TGCGCCAGCAGCCAAGTTAGAGCGGGTCCTGGTAATGAGCAGTTCTTC
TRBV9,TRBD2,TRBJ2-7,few,CASSVGLAGVGFYEQYF,TGTGCCAGCAGCGTAGGACTAGCGGGAGTTGGTTTTTACGAGCAGTACTTC
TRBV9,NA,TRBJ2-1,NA,CASSVSSRVGERFF,TGTGCCAGCAGCGTATCCTCCAGGGTTGGCGAGCGGTTCTTC
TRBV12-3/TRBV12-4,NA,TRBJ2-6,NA,CASRARRNSGANVLTF,TGTGCCAGCCGGGCCAGACGAAACAGCGGGGCCAACGTCCTGACTTTC
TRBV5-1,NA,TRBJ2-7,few,CASSLWPGSSYEQYF,TGCGCCAGCAGCTTGTGGCCCGGGAGCTCCTACGAGCAGTACTTC